This TCR beta chain was recovered during a study of blood T cell repertoires in COVID-19. On the study more broadly: T cells, B-cell-depleted T cells, or PBMCs supplied cDNA or gDNA.

The repertoire was sequenced with immunoSEQ multiplex PCR; TCRdb's copy has only in-frame clones and lacks some. The sample consists of 150,000 to 200,000 clones, approximately 86% of them appearing once. The V end was cut by 0 bases, the J end by 0 bases, with 12 bases between. The CDR3 length is 17 residues. Per germline, CDR1 SGDLS and CDR2 YYNGEE. This sequence joins TRBV9 and TRBJ2-2; D might be TRBD2 (5 bases). The material sequenced was peripheral blood. This receptor was taken from a man aged 55 to 70 with acute or convalescent COVID-19. The CDR3 protein is CASSVGLVRANTGELFF. Written as DNA, the CDR3 is TGTGCCAGCAGCGTAGGGCTCGTGCGGGCGAACACCGGGGAGCTGTTTTTT.